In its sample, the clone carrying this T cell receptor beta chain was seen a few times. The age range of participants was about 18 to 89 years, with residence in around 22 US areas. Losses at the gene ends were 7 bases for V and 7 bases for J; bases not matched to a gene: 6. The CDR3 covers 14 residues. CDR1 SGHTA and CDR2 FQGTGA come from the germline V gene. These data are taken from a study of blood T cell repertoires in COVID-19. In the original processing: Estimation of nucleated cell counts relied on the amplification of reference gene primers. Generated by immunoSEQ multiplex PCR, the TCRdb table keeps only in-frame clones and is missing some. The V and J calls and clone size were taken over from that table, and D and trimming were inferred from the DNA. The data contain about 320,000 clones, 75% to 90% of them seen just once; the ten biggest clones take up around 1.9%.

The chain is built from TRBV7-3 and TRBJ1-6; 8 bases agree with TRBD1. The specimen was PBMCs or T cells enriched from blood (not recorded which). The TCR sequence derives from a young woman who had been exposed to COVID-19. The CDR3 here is CASKLDRGNSPLHF. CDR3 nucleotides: TGTGCCAGCAAGTTAGACAGGGGCAATTCACCCCTCCACTTT.